The 5 T cell receptor beta chains in this list originate from one sample, sequenced in a study of T cell responses to AZD1222 COVID-19 vaccine. TCRdb's copy holds only in-frame clones and misses some; the assay was immunoSEQ multiplex PCR. The sample comprises around 89,000 clones, 75% to 90% of which are singletons, and around 5.5% rests with the top ten. Specimen: peripheral blood, collected 28 days after the second AZD1222 dose. Every receptor here comes from an adult who received the AZD1222 COVID-19 vaccine.

The V call is TRBV18, the J call TRBJ2-7, with D unclear. Between the trimmed V and J ends, which lost 4 bases and 3 bases, there was a span of 7 bases. This CDR3 comprises 12 residues. Germline values: CDR1 KGHSH, CDR2 LQKENI. The CDR3 reads CASSLEDYEQYF. CDR3 nucleotides: TGTGCCAGCTCACTCGAGGACTACGAGCAGTACTTC.

The CDR3 sequence is CASSPDRLGEQFF. The CDR3 bases are TGTGCCAGCAGCCCAGACAGGCTGGGTGAGCAGTTCTTC. The V and J genes are TRBV5-5 and TRBJ2-1; possibly TRBD1 for D (6 bases). V lost 4 bases to trimming and J lost 9 bases, with 14 bases between them. In germline, CDR1 is SGHKS, CDR2 YYEKEE (reference sequence). This CDR3 is 13 amino acids long. The variable domain in full, completed from reference TRBV5-5 and TRBJ2-1, reads DAGVTQSPTHLIKTRGQQVTLRCSPISGHKSVSWYQQVLGQGPQFIFQYYEKEERGRGNFPDRFSARQFPNYSSELNVNALLLGDSALYLCASSPDRLGEQFFGPGTRLTVL.

J is TRBJ1-2 and V is TRBV9; 8 bases are a match to TRBD1. CDR1 is SGDLS, CDR2 YYNGEE, per germline. Unmatched junction bases numbered 10, after V lost 4 bases and J lost 2 bases. The CDR3 covers 16 residues. The CDR3 loop reads CASSIPTGVGNYGYTF. CDR3 sequence (DNA): TGTGCCAGCAGCATCCCGACAGGGGTCGGCAACTATGGCTACACCTTC.

V is TRBV4-1 and J is TRBJ1-4, with D maybe TRBD1 (6 bases). Germline V gene lookup returns CDR1 MGHRA and CDR2 YSYEKL. V was shortened by 2 bases and J by 6 bases, with 16 bases between the two germline ends. The length of the CDR3 is 16 residues. The DNA for the CDR3 is TGCGCCAGCAGCCAAATACAGGGCGCTGGCTATGAAAAACTGTTTTTT. It specifies CASSQIQGAGYEKLFF.

V usage is TRBV28 and J usage is TRBJ1-5, with 8 bases that match TRBD1. The V gene end was trimmed by 5 bases and the J gene end by 0 bases; junction bases not matched to a gene: 0. This CDR3 contains 14 residues. Germline V gene lookup returns CDR1 MDHEN and CDR2 SYDVKM. The CDR3 spells CASSDRGSNQPQHF. The CDR3 coding sequence is TGTGCCAGCAGTGACAGGGGTAGCAATCAGCCCCAGCATTTT. Looking up the rest from reference TRBV28 and TRBJ1-5 gives the full variable domain: DVKVTQSSRYLVKRTGEKVFLECVQDMDHENMFWYRQDPGLGLRLIYFSYDVKMKEKGDIPEGYSVSREKKERFSLILESASTNQTSMYLCASSDRGSNQPQHFGDGTRLSIL.